This T cell receptor beta chain was captured by sequencing in a study of T cell changes during pregnancy in multiple sclerosis. Per the germline V gene, CDR1 is SNHLY and CDR2 is FYNNEI. After removal of 8 bases from V and 0 bases from J, the junction contained 13 bases not matched to a gene. This CDR3 contains 17 residues. Repertoires were generated with immunoSEQ multiplex PCR, while TCRdb's copy carries only in-frame clones and drops some. The table lists about 51,000 clones, roughly 94% of them singletons, with less than 0.65% in the top ten. The V gene is TRBV2, the J gene TRBJ2-3; 8 bases align to TRBD1. The TCR sequence derives from a female donor with multiple sclerosis, enrolled in a pregnancy study. Material: CD4+ T cells from peripheral blood mononuclear cells, obtained in the second trimester of pregnancy. The CDR3 here is CASLPGGAGISTDTQYF. The CDR3 DNA reads TGTGCCAGCCTCCCAGGGGGCGCGGGGATAAGCACAGATACGCAGTATTTT.